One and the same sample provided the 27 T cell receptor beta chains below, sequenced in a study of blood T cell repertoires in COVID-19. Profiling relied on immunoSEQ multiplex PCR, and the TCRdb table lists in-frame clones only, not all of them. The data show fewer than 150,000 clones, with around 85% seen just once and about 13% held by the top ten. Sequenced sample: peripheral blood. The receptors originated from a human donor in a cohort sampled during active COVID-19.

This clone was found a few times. Written as DNA, the CDR3 is TGTGCCAGCAGTTTACCCGGAGGGACCGGGGAGCTGTTTTTT. Amino acids: CASSLPGGTGELFF. This chain links TRBV28 with TRBJ2-2; D possibly corresponds to TRBD2 (6 bases). Germline lookup yields CDR1 MDHEN and CDR2 SYDVKM. The CDR3 loop spans 14 amino acids. V lost 2 bases, J lost 5 bases, and 9 bases lay in between.

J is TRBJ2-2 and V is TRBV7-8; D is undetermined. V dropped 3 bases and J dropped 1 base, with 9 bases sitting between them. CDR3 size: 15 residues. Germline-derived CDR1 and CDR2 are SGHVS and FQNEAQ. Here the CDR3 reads CASSLAHQNTGELFF. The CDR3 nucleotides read TGTGCCAGCAGCTTGGCACACCAGAACACCGGGGAGCTGTTTTTT.

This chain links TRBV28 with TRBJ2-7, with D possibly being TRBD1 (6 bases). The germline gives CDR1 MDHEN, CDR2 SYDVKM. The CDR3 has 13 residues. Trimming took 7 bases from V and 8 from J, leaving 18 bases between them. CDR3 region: CASNRRDTHQQYF. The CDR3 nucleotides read TGTGCCAGCAACCGCCGGGACACCCATCAGCAGTACTTC.

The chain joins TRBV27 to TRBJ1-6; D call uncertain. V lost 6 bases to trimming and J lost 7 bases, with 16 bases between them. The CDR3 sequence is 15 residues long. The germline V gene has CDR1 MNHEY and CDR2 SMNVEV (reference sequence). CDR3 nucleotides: TGTGCCAGCAGCCCAATACAAATGCTCAATTCACCCCTCCACTTT. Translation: CASSPIQMLNSPLHF.

CDR3 coding DNA: TGTGCCAGCAGTAAACGGTCCGTCCTTGTAGATACGCAGTATTTT. Translated: CASSKRSVLVDTQYF. V and J are TRBV6-5 and TRBJ2-3; D remains ambiguous. This CDR3 contains 15 residues. Trimming took off 5 bases at V and 5 bases at J, with 17 bases between the two ends. Germline loops: CDR1 MNHEY, CDR2 SVGAGI.

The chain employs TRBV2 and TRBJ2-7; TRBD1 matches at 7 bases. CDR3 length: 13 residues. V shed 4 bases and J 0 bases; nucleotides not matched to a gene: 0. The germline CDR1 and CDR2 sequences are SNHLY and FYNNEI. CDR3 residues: CASSGDSSYEQYF. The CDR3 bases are TGTGCCAGCAGTGGGGACAGCTCCTACGAGCAGTACTTC.

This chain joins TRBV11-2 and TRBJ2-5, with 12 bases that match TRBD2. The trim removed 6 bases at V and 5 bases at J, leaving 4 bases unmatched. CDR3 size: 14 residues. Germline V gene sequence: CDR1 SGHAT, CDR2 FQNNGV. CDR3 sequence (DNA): TGTGCCAGCAGTTCTAGCGGGGGGGCTGAGACCCAGTACTTC. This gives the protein CASSSSGGAETQYF.

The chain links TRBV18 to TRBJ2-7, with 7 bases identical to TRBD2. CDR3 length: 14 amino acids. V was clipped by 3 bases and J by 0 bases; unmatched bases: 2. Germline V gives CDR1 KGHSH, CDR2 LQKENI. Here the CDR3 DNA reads TGTGCCAGCTCACCCCCGGGGGGCTCCTACGAGCAGTACTTC. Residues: CASSPPGGSYEQYF.

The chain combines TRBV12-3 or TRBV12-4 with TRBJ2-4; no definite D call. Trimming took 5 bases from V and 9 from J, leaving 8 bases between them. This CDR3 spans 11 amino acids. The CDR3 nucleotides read TGTGCCAGCAGTGAACAACGCATTCAGTACTTC. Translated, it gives CASSEQRIQYF.

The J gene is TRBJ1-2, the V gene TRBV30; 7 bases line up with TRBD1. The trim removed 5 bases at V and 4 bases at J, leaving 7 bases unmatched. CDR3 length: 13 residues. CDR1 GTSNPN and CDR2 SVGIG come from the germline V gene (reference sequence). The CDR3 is CAWARQGLYGYTF. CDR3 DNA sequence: TGTGCCTGGGCCAGACAGGGACTCTATGGCTACACCTTC. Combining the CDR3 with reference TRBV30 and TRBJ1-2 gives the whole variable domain SQTIHQWPATLVQPVGSPLSLECTVEGTSNPNLYWYRQAAGRGLQLLFYSVGIGQISSEVPQNLSASRPQDRQFILSSKKLLLSDSGFYLCAWARQGLYGYTFGSGTRLTVV.

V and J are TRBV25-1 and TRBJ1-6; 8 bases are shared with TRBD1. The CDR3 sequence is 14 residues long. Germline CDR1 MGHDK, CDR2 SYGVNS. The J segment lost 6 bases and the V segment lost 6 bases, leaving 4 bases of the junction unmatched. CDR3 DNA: TGTGCCAGCAGGGGGGGACAGGCTAATTCACCCCTCCACTTT. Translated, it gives CASRGGQANSPLHF.

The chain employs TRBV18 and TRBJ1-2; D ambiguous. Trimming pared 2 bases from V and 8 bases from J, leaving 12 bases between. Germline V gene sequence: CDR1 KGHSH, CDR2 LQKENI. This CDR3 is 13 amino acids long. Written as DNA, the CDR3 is TGTGCCAGCTCACCATCGGACCGGGAGGGCTACACCTTC. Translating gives CASSPSDREGYTF.

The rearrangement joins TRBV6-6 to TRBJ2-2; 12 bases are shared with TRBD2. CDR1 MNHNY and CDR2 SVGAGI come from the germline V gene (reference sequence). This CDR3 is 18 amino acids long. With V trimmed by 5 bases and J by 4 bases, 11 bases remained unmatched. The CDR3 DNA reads TGTGCCAGCAGTCCGACTAGCGGGGGAATTCGTCGCACCGGGGAGCTGTTTTTT. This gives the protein CASSPTSGGIRRTGELFF.

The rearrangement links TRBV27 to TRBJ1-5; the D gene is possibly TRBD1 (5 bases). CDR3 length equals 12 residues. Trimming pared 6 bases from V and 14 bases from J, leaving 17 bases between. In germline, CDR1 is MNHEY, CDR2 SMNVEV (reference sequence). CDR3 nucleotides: TGTGCCAGCAGATACACCGACAGACCCGAGCATTTT. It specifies CASRYTDRPEHF.

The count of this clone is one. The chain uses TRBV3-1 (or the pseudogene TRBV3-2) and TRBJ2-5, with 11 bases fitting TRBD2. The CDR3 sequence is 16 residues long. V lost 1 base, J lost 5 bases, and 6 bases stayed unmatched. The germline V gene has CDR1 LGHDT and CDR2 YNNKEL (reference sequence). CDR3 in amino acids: CASSQVLAGGLETQYF. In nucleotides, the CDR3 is TGTGCCAGCAGCCAAGTCTTAGCGGGGGGGCTTGAGACCCAGTACTTC.

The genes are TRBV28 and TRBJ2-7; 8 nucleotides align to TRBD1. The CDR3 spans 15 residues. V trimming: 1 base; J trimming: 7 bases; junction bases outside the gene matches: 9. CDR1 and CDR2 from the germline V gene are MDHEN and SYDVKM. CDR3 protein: CASSLFGQGAGEQYF. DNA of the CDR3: TGTGCCAGCAGTTTATTTGGGCAGGGGGCAGGGGAGCAGTACTTC. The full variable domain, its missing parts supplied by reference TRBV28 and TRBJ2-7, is DVKVTQSSRYLVKRTGEKVFLECVQDMDHENMFWYRQDPGLGLRLIYFSYDVKMKEKGDIPEGYSVSREKKERFSLILESASTNQTSMYLCASSLFGQGAGEQYFGPGTRLTVT.

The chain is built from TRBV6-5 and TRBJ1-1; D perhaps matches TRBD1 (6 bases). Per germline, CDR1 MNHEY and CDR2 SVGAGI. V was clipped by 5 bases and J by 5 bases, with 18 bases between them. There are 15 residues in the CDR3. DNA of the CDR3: TGTGCCAGCAGTCCTCGGGGGGGGCGAATTACTGAAGCTTTCTTT. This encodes CASSPRGGRITEAFF.

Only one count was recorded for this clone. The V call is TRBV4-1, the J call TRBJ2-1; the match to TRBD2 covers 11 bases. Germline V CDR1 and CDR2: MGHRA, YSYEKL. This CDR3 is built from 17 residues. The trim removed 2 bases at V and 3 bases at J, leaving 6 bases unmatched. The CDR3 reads CASSQTSGGLLYNEQFF. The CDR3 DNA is TGCGCCAGCAGCCAAACTAGCGGGGGCCTCCTCTACAATGAGCAGTTCTTC.

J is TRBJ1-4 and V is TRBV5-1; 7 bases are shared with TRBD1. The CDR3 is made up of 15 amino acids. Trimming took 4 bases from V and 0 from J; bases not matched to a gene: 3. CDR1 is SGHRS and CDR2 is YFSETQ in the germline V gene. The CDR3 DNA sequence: TGCGCCAGCAGCCGACAGGGACCAACTAATGAAAAACTGTTTTTT. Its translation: CASSRQGPTNEKLFF.

The chain's CDR3 is CASSQVAANTGELFF. The CDR3 DNA reads TGTGCCAGCAGCCAAGTTGCAGCGAACACCGGGGAGCTGTTTTTT. V is TRBV3-1 (or the pseudogene TRBV3-2) and J is TRBJ2-2; no clear D gene. CDR3 length: 15 residues. In germline, CDR1 is LGHDT, CDR2 YNNKEL (reference sequence). V was trimmed by 1 base and J by 0 bases, leaving 6 bases between them.

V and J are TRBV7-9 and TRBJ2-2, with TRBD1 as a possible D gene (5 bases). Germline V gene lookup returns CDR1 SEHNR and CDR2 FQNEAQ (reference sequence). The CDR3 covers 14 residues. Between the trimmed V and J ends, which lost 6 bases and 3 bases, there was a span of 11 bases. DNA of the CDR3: TGTGCCAGCAGGACAGACAGAGACACCGGGGAGCTGTTTTTT. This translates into CASRTDRDTGELFF.

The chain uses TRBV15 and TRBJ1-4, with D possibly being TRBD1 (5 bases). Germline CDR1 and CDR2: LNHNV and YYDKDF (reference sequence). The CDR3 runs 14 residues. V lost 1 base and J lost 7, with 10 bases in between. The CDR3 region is CATSRGREGEKLFF. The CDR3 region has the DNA TGTGCCACCAGCAGAGGCAGGGAGGGTGAAAAACTGTTTTTT.

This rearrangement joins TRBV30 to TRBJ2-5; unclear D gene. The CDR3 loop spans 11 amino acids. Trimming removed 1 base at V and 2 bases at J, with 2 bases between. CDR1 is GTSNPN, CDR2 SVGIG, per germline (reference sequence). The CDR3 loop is CAWSAQETQYF. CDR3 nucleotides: TGTGCCTGGAGTGCACAAGAGACCCAGTACTTC.

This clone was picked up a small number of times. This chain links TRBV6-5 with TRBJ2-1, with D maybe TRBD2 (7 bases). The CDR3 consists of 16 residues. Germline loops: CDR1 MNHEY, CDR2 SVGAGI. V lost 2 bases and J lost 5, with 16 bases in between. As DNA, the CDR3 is TGTGCCAGCAGTTACGGGAGGGCAGGGGTCGACAATGAGCAGTTCTTC. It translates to CASSYGRAGVDNEQFF.

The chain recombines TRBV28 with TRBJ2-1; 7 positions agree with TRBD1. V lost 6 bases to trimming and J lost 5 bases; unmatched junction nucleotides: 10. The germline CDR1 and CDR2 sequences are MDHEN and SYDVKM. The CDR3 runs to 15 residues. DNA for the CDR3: TGTGCCAGCAGGCCCTCATCCGGGACAGACAATGAGCAGTTCTTC. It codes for CASRPSSGTDNEQFF.

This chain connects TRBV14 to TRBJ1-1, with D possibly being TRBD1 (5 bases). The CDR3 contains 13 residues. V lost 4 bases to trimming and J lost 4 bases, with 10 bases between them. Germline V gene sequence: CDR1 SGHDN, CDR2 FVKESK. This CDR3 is CASSLRGGTEAFF. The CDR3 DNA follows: TGTGCCAGCAGCCTTAGGGGCGGCACTGAAGCTTTCTTT.

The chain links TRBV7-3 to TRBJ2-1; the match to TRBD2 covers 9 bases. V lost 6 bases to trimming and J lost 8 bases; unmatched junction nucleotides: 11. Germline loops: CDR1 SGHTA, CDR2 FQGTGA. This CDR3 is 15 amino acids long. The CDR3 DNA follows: TGTGCCAGCAGATCCGGGACTAGCCCTTTGCATGAGCAGTTCTTC. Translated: CASRSGTSPLHEQFF.